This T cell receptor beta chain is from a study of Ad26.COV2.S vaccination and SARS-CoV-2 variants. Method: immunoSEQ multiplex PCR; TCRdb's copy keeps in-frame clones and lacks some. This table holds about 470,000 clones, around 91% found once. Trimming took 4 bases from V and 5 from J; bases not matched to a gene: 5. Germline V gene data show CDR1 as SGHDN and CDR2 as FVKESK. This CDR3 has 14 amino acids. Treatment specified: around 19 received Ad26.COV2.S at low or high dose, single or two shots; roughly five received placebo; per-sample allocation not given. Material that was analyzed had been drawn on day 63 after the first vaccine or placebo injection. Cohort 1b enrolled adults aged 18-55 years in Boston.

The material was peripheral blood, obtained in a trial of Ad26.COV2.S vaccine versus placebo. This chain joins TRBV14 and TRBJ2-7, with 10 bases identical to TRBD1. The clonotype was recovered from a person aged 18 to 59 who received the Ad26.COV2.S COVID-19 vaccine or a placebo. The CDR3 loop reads CASSRTGGRNEQYF. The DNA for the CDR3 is TGTGCCAGCAGCCGGACAGGGGGTCGGAACGAGCAGTACTTC.